These 7 T cell receptor beta chains originate from one sample sequenced in a study of blood T cell repertoires in COVID-19. The repertoire was sequenced with immunoSEQ multiplex PCR; TCRdb's copy has only in-frame clones and lacks some. The profile shows about 150,000 clones, 85% of them singletons. The material sequenced was peripheral blood. These receptors came from a woman of 80 years or more with COVID-19, enrolled during active disease.

This sequence joins TRBV27 and TRBJ1-5; no firm D call. This CDR3 spans 14 amino acids. The ends were cut back, 4 bases at V and 0 bases at J, with 7 bases in the middle. Germline loops: CDR1 MNHEY, CDR2 SMNVEV (reference sequence). For the CDR3, the DNA is TGTGCCAGCAGTTATGCCGGTAGCAATCAGCCCCAGCATTTT. Translated, it gives CASSYAGSNQPQHF.

The V gene is TRBV5-4, the J gene TRBJ2-5, with D uncertain. Trimming took 4 bases from V and 2 from J, leaving 6 bases between them. Germline CDR1 is SGHNT and CDR2 is YYREEE (reference sequence). This CDR3 has 12 amino acids. In DNA form, the CDR3 reads TGTGCCAGCAGCCTTACTCAAGAGACCCAGTACTTC. This sequence encodes CASSLTQETQYF.

The chain has TRBV6-5 and TRBJ1-1, with D perhaps TRBD1 (5 bases). Germline values: CDR1 MNHEY, CDR2 SVGAGI. V dropped 0 bases and J dropped 2 bases, with 10 bases sitting between them. The CDR3 loop spans 15 amino acids. Written as DNA, the CDR3 is TGTGCCAGCAGTTACTCCCGGCAGGGAAACACTGAAGCTTTCTTT. This translates into CASSYSRQGNTEAFF.

This chain links TRBV5-1 with TRBJ2-2; TRBD1 aligns across 12 bases. The germline CDR1 and CDR2 sequences are SGHRS and YFSETQ. The CDR3 is made up of 16 amino acids. Trimming cost V 5 bases and J 6 bases; bases outside gene matches: 8. The CDR3: CASSLGGTGGSGELFF. CDR3 sequence (DNA): TGCGCCAGCAGTCTTGGCGGGACAGGGGGCTCCGGGGAGCTGTTTTTT.

The chain links TRBV19 to TRBJ1-6, with D possibly being TRBD1 (6 bases). Germline V lookup: CDR1 LNHDA, CDR2 SQIVND (reference sequence). The CDR3 sequence is 14 residues long. Trimming removed 6 bases at V and 7 bases at J, with 13 bases between. This CDR3 reads CASRQQGLNSPLHF. CDR3 in DNA: TGTGCCAGTAGACAACAGGGCCTAAATTCACCCCTCCACTTT.

V is TRBV6-5 and J is TRBJ1-1; D not resolved. This CDR3 has 14 amino acids. Germline V gives CDR1 MNHEY, CDR2 SVGAGI. V was cut by 4 bases and J by 3 bases, with 12 bases left in between. CDR3 in amino acids: CASSSRGLDTEAFF. The DNA of the CDR3 is TGTGCCAGCAGTTCCCGGGGTTTGGACACTGAAGCTTTCTTT.

V and J are TRBV19 and TRBJ1-4, with 7 bases matching TRBD1. Per the germline V gene, CDR1 is LNHDA and CDR2 is SQIVND (reference sequence). The CDR3 covers 15 residues. Trimming cost V 5 bases and J 7 bases; bases outside gene matches: 10. CDR3 sequence (DNA): TGTGCCAGTAGTTCCCACAGGGGTGGTGGTGAAAAACTGTTTTTT. Protein sequence: CASSSHRGGGEKLFF. The full variable domain, its missing parts supplied by reference TRBV19 and TRBJ1-4, is DGGITQSPKYLFRKEGQNVTLSCEQNLNHDAMYWYRQDPGQGLRLIYYSQIVNDFQKGDIAEGYSVSREKKESFPLTVTSAQKNPTAFYLCASSSHRGGGEKLFFGSGTQLSVL.